Below are 27 T cell receptor beta chains sequenced from a single sample in a study of PD-1 blockade in classical Hodgkin lymphoma. Generated by immunoSEQ multiplex PCR, the TCRdb table keeps only in-frame clones and is missing some. Of tens of thousands of clones listed, around 86% were seen once; the top ten hold 22%. Every patient had relapsed following autologous stem cell transplantation, and cohorts differed in brentuximab vedotin exposure. The material was peripheral blood mononuclear cells (PBMCs), obtained at baseline. All receptors come from a human donor with classical Hodgkin lymphoma.

The chain is built from TRBV6-4 and TRBJ1-2, with a weak D call TRBD1 (5 bases). Germline loops: CDR1 MRHNA, CDR2 SNTAGT. The CDR3 spans 14 residues. V was shortened by 6 bases and J by 4 bases, with 15 bases between the two germline ends. CDR3 bases: TGTGCCAGCAGCCCCGACCCGGGGCGCTATGGCTACACCTTC. It encodes CASSPDPGRYGYTF.

The rearrangement uses TRBV11-2 and TRBJ2-7; 9 bases align to TRBD1. Germline values: CDR1 SGHAT, CDR2 FQNNGV. Trimming cost V 2 bases and J 6 bases; bases outside gene matches: 8. CDR3 length: 15 amino acids. Here the CDR3 reads CASSLSRRTGAEQYF. For the CDR3, the DNA is TGTGCCAGCAGCTTATCCCGCCGGACAGGGGCCGAGCAGTACTTC.

The chain uses TRBV2 and TRBJ2-5; 7 positions agree with TRBD1. The CDR3 is 13 amino acids. The germline CDR1 and CDR2 sequences are SNHLY and FYNNEI. V shed 9 bases, J shed 1 base, and the junction held 5 bases outside the gene matches. The DNA of the CDR3 is TGTGCCAGTAACAGGGGTCTCCAAGAGACCCAGTACTTC. Protein: CASNRGLQETQYF.

The chain links TRBV21-1 to TRBJ2-7; the table's D call TRBD2 went unverified against the DNA. TRBV21-1 is deemed a pseudogene. This CDR3 is 18 amino acids long. This CDR3 reads CASSNPPRALDNSYEQYF. The CDR3 bases are TGTGCCAGCAGCAATCCCCCCCGAGCGCTCGATAACTCCTACGAGCAGTACTTC.

V and J are TRBV18 and TRBJ2-1, with 10 bases identical to TRBD1. The ends lost 0 bases at V and 8 bases at J; junction bases unmatched: 4. Per germline, CDR1 KGHSH and CDR2 LQKENI. The CDR3 is 15 residues long. The CDR3 DNA is TGTGCCAGCTCACCACCCGGACAGGGGGTTCATGAGCAGTTCTTC. Residues: CASSPPGQGVHEQFF.

J is TRBJ2-6 and V is TRBV7-9, with 12 bases lining up with TRBD2. The CDR3 extends over 18 amino acids. CDR1 is SEHNR, CDR2 FQNEAQ, per germline (reference sequence). Germline trimming cut 5 bases from V and 3 bases from J; bases unmatched to any gene: 8. The DNA for the CDR3 is TGTGCCAGCAGCCCCCAGACTAGCGGGAGTTTTGGGGCCAACGTCCTGACTTTC. Its protein product is CASSPQTSGSFGANVLTF.

This clone appeared a single time. The chain is built from TRBV5-4 and TRBJ2-2; TRBD2 is a possible D gene (6 bases). CDR1 and CDR2 (germline): SGHNT, YYREEE (reference sequence). Trimming left V 1 base short and J 1 base short, with 8 bases between. CDR3 length equals 15 residues. CDR3 protein: CASSLTAGNTGELFF. DNA for the CDR3: TGTGCCAGCAGCTTGACAGCGGGGAACACCGGGGAGCTGTTTTTT.

The chain has TRBV6-5 and TRBJ1-1; TRBD1 matches 10 bases. The J segment lost 4 bases and the V segment lost 9 bases, leaving 8 bases of the junction unmatched. The CDR3 totals 14 residues. Germline CDR1 reads MNHEY; CDR2 reads SVGAGI. CDR3 sequence: CASKDDRGRTEAFF. The CDR3 coding sequence is TGTGCCAGTAAAGACGACAGGGGGCGCACTGAAGCTTTCTTT.

The chain links TRBV6-5 to TRBJ2-7; D possibly matches TRBD1 or TRBD2 (5 bases each). The V and J ends lost 6 bases and 4 bases respectively, with 13 bases between them. This CDR3 region has 13 residues. The germline gives CDR1 MNHEY, CDR2 SVGAGI. CDR3 DNA sequence: TGTGCCAGCAGACAATGGGGGAGTTACGAGCAGTACTTC. Protein: CASRQWGSYEQYF.

The chain employs TRBV4-3 and TRBJ1-4; D unresolved. Germline-derived CDR1 and CDR2 are LGHNA and YSLEER. CDR3 length: 15 residues. V shed 0 bases and J shed 6 bases, with 11 bases lying between them. Here the CDR3 DNA reads TGCGCCAGCAGCCAAGATAGGTTCCGGGATGAAAAACTGTTTTTT. It yields the protein CASSQDRFRDEKLFF.

This chain connects TRBV30 to TRBJ2-4, with D tentatively TRBD2 (6 bases). CDR1 is GTSNPN, CDR2 SVGIG, per germline (reference sequence). CDR3 length: 17 amino acids. V was clipped by 0 bases and J by 4 bases, with 19 bases between them. CDR3 residues: CAWSVREWAGLKNIQYF. CDR3 sequence (DNA): TGTGCCTGGAGTGTACGGGAGTGGGCGGGACTGAAAAACATTCAGTACTTC.

The chain carries TRBV9 and TRBJ2-5, with D possibly being TRBD2 (6 bases). CDR3 length: 15 residues. Trimming left V 0 bases short and J 0 bases short, with 9 bases between. Per the germline V gene, CDR1 is SGDLS and CDR2 is YYNGEE. The CDR3 DNA is TGTGCCAGCAGCGTAGCGGGGACTTACCAAGAGACCCAGTACTTC. It yields the protein CASSVAGTYQETQYF.

V gene TRBV7-9 combines with J gene TRBJ1-3; no clear D gene. Per germline, CDR1 SEHNR and CDR2 FQNEAQ (reference sequence). The CDR3 is 13 amino acids. V dropped 5 bases and J dropped 0 bases, with 5 bases sitting between them. CDR3 bases: TGTGCCAGCAGCGGGAGCTCTGGAAACACCATATATTTT. Protein product: CASSGSSGNTIYF.

This chain joins TRBV12-5 and TRBJ2-1; TRBD2 agrees at 9 bases. The V and J ends lost 7 bases and 7 bases, in that order; junction bases with no gene match: 8. The CDR3 extends over 14 amino acids. The germline V gene encodes CDR1 LGHNT and CDR2 FRNRAP. CDR3 sequence (DNA): TGTGCTAGTGCCGAACTAGCGGGCGGTAATGAGCAGTTCTTC. Translation gives CASAELAGGNEQFF. Drawing the rest from reference TRBV12-5 and TRBJ2-1, the complete variable domain is DARVTQTPRHKVTEMGQEVTMRCQPILGHNTVFWYRQTMMQGLELLAYFRNRAPLDDSGMPKDRFSAEMPDATLATLKIQPSEPRDSAVYFCASAELAGGNEQFFGPGTRLTVL.

This rearrangement joins TRBV2 to TRBJ2-6; the match to TRBD1 covers 7 bases. The CDR3 runs 15 residues. Germline V gives CDR1 SNHLY, CDR2 FYNNEI. V lost 3 bases to trimming and J lost 7 bases; unmatched junction nucleotides: 6. The DNA for the CDR3 is TGTGCCAGCAGTGAGTCGTCAGGGGGAGCCAACGTCCTGACTTTC. Residues: CASSESSGGANVLTF.

The chain recombines TRBV27 with TRBJ2-3, with D hard to call. The CDR3 has 13 amino acids. Germline V lookup: CDR1 MNHEY, CDR2 SMNVEV (reference sequence). V was pared by 2 bases and J by 2 bases, with 5 bases between. The CDR3 loop reads CASSLSLTDTQYF. As DNA, the CDR3 is TGTGCCAGCAGTTTAAGCCTCACAGATACGCAGTATTTT.

The chain couples TRBV2 to TRBJ2-7; 11 nucleotides match TRBD2. Germline CDR1 reads SNHLY; CDR2 reads FYNNEI. After removal of 6 bases from V and 2 bases from J, the junction contained 6 bases not matched to a gene. CDR3 length: 15 residues. CDR3 protein: CASRASGRWAYEQYF. The CDR3 DNA follows: TGTGCCAGCAGGGCTAGCGGGAGGTGGGCCTACGAGCAGTACTTC.

The rearrangement uses TRBV28 and TRBJ1-4; a weak D match, TRBD1 (5 bases). V was shortened by 10 bases and J by 4 bases, with 19 bases between the two germline ends. Germline V gene sequence: CDR1 MDHEN, CDR2 SYDVKM. The CDR3 totals 15 residues. CDR3 amino acids: CATSGMGQGNEKLFF. CDR3 in DNA: TGTGCCACTTCAGGGATGGGTCAGGGTAATGAAAAACTGTTTTTT.

The genes are TRBV7-9 and TRBJ2-1; D uncertain. This CDR3 contains 13 residues. Germline CDR1 SEHNR, CDR2 FQNEAQ (reference sequence). The V end lost 1 base, the J end lost 9 bases, and 10 bases lay between the germline ends. CDR3 sequence (DNA): TGTGCCAGCAGCTTAGTAGGTAGCTCTGAGCAGTTCTTC. Translation gives CASSLVGSSEQFF.

This rearrangement joins TRBV19 to TRBJ2-7; 8 bases line up with TRBD1. Germline V gives CDR1 LNHDA, CDR2 SQIVND (reference sequence). V shed 8 bases, J shed 1 base, and the junction held 1 base outside the gene matches. The CDR3 totals 12 residues. For the CDR3, the DNA is TGTGCCAGTGGACAGGGTTCCTACGAGCAGTACTTC. The encoded protein is CASGQGSYEQYF.

V and J are TRBV28 and TRBJ1-2; 7 positions match TRBD1. Per germline, CDR1 MDHEN and CDR2 SYDVKM. V was clipped by 7 bases and J by 1 base; unmatched bases: 21. The CDR3 covers 19 residues. CDR3 sequence: CASTGRGINVTHLNYGYTF. CDR3 in DNA: TGTGCCAGCACGGGCAGGGGGATTAATGTCACCCACCTTAACTATGGCTACACCTTC.

This clone appeared a few times. The rearrangement joins TRBV27 to TRBJ1-5; D may be TRBD1 (5 bases). The CDR3 loop spans 14 amino acids. Germline CDR1 reads MNHEY; CDR2 reads SMNVEV (reference sequence). With 5 bases removed from V and 4 bases from J, the gap between germline ends came to 12 bases. CDR3 in amino acids: CASSPQGRNQPQHF. The CDR3 DNA reads as TGTGCCAGCAGTCCCCAGGGTAGGAATCAGCCCCAGCATTTT.

The chain links TRBV6-1 to TRBJ1-2; maybe TRBD1 (5 bases). The CDR3 consists of 14 residues. Germline loops: CDR1 MNHNS, CDR2 SASEGT. With 6 bases removed from V and 6 bases from J, the gap between germline ends came to 17 bases. The CDR3 DNA follows: TGTGCCAGCAGAGACGGGACTTCTAGGCATGGCTACACCTTC. This gives the protein CASRDGTSRHGYTF.

The chain links TRBV5-6 to TRBJ2-3, with 10 bases that match TRBD2. This CDR3 comprises 17 residues. J was trimmed by 2 bases and V by 1 base; bases with no gene match: 7. The germline V gene has CDR1 SGHDT and CDR2 YYEEEE. CDR3 nucleotides: TGTGCCAGCAGCTTGCGGTCTAGCGGGAGACTCACAGATACGCAGTATTTT. Amino acid sequence: CASSLRSSGRLTDTQYF. Full variable domain (remainder filled in from reference TRBV5-6 and TRBJ2-3): DAGVTQSPTHLIKTRGQQVTLRCSPKSGHDTVSWYQQALGQGPQFIFQYYEEEERQRGNFPDRFSGHQFPNYSSELNVNALLLGDSALYLCASSLRSSGRLTDTQYFGPGTRLTVL.

The CDR3 sequence is CASSLDVANSQEQFF. CDR3 DNA: TGCGCCAGCAGCCTGGACGTGGCAAATTCGCAGGAGCAGTTCTTC. The J gene is TRBJ2-1, the V gene TRBV5-1; D is unclear. The CDR3 loop spans 15 amino acids. V was clipped by 4 bases and J by 10 bases, with 21 bases between them. Germline-derived CDR1 and CDR2 are SGHRS and YFSETQ.

This chain uses TRBV10-2 with TRBJ2-1; 7 positions agree with TRBD2. Germline trimming cut 4 bases from V and 10 bases from J; bases unmatched to any gene: 7. The CDR3 covers 13 residues. Per germline, CDR1 WSHSY and CDR2 SAAADI. The CDR3 nucleotides are TGCGCCAGCAGTGTGGTAGCGGGCGTAGAGCAGTTCTTC. Amino acid sequence: CASSVVAGVEQFF.

The CDR3 DNA sequence: TGTGCCAGCAGTTTGGAGGGGAGGAATGAGCAGTTCTTC. Amino acid sequence: CASSLEGRNEQFF. The chain combines TRBV28 with TRBJ2-1, with TRBD2 as a possible D gene (6 bases). Per germline, CDR1 MDHEN and CDR2 SYDVKM. The CDR3 length is 13 residues. Trimming took off 3 bases at V and 7 bases at J, with 10 bases between the two ends. The entire variable domain, with the rest obtained from reference TRBV28 and TRBJ2-1, is as follows: DVKVTQSSRYLVKRTGEKVFLECVQDMDHENMFWYRQDPGLGLRLIYFSYDVKMKEKGDIPEGYSVSREKKERFSLILESASTNQTSMYLCASSLEGRNEQFFGPGTRLTVL.